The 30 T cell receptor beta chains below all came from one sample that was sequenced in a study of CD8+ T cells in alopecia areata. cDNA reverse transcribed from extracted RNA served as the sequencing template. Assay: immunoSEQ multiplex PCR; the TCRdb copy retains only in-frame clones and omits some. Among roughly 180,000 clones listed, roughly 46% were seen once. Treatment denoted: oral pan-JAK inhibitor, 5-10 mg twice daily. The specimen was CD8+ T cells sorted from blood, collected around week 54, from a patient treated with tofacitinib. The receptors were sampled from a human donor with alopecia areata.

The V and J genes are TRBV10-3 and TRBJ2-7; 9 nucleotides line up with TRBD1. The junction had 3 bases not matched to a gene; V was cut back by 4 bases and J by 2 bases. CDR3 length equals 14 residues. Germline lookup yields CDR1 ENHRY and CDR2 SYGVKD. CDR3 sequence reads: CAISGDREPYEQYF. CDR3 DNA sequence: TGTGCCATCAGTGGGGACAGGGAACCCTACGAGCAGTACTTC.

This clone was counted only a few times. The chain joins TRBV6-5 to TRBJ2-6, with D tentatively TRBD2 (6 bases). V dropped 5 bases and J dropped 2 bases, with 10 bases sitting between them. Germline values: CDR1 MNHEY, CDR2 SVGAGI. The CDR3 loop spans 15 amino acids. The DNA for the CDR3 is TGTGCCAGCAGTGCCGCGGGGACTGGGGCCAACGTCCTGACTTTC. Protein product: CASSAAGTGANVLTF.

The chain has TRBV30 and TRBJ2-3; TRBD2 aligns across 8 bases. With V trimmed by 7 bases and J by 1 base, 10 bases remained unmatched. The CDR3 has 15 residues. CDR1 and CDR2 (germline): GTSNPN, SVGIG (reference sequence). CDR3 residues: CASGGEVRGTDTQYF. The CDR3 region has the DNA TGTGCCTCCGGGGGGGAGGTTCGAGGCACAGATACGCAGTATTTT.

For the CDR3, the DNA is TGTGCCAGCAGCCCAAATTGGGGCAGCCAATACTACAATGAGCAGTTCTTC. Residues: CASSPNWGSQYYNEQFF. This sequence joins TRBV7-9 and TRBJ2-1; D is perhaps TRBD1 (5 bases). The germline V gene has CDR1 SEHNR and CDR2 FQNEAQ (reference sequence). V shed 5 bases and J shed 3 bases, with 20 bases lying between them. The CDR3 is 17 residues long.

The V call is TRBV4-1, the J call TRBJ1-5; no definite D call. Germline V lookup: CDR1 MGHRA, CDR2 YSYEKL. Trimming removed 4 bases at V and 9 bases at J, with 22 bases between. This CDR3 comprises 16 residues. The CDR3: CASSPGRQDREGPQHF. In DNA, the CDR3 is TGCGCCAGCAGCCCGGGCCGCCAGGACCGGGAAGGGCCCCAGCATTTT.

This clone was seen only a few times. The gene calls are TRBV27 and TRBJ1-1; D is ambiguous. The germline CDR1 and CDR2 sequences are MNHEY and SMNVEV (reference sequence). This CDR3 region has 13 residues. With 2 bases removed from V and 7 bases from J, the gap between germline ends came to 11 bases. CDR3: CASSLGDGDEAFF. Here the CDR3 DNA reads TGTGCCAGCAGTTTAGGTGATGGAGATGAAGCTTTCTTT.

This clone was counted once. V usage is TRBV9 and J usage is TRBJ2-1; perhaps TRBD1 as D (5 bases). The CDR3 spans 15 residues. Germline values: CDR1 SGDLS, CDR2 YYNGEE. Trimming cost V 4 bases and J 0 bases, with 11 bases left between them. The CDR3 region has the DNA TGTGCCAGCAGCCAGGACACGAGCTCCTACAATGAGCAGTTCTTC. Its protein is CASSQDTSSYNEQFF.

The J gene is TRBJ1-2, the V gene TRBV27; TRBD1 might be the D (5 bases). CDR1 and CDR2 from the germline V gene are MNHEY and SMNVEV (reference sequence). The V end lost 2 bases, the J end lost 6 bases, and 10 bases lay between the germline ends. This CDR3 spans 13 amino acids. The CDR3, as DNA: TGTGCCAGCAGTTTAGGGGCAGTCGATGGCTACACCTTC. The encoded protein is CASSLGAVDGYTF.

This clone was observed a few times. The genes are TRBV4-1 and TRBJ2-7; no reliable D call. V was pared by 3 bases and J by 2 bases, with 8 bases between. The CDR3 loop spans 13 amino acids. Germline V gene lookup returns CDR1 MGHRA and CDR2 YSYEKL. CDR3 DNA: TGCGCCAGCAGCCAGCGCAGTACCTACGAGCAGTACTTC. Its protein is CASSQRSTYEQYF.

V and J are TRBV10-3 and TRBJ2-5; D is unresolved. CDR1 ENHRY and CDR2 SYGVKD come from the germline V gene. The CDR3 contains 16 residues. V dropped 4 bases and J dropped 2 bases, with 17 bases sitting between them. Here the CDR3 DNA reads TGTGCCATCAGTGCCGGAGCCGAAAACGGTCAAGAGACCCAGTACTTC. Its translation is CAISAGAENGQETQYF.

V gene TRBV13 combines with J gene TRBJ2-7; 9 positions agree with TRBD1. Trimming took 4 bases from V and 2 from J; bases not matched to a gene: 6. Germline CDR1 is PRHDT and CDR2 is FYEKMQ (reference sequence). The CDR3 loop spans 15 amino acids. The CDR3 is CASSSGQGKPYEQYF. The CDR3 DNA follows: TGTGCCAGCAGCTCCGGACAGGGGAAACCCTACGAGCAGTACTTC.

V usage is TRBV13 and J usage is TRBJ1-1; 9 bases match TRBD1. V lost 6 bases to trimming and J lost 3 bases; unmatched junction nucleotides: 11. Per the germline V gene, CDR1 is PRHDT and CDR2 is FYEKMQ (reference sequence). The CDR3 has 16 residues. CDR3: CASSPILDRGYTEAFF. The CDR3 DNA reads TGTGCCAGCAGTCCCATTCTAGACAGGGGGTACACTGAAGCTTTCTTT.

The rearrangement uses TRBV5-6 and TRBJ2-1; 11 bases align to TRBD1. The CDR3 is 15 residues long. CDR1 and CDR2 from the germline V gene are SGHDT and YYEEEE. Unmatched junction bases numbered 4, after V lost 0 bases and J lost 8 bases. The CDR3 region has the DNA TGTGCCAGCAGCTTGGTGGACAGGGGGCGGGATGAGCAGTTCTTC. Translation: CASSLVDRGRDEQFF.

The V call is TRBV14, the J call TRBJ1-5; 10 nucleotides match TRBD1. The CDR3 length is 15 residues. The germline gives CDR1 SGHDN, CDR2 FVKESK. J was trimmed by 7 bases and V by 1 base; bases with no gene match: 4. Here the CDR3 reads CASSQGQGAGQPQHF. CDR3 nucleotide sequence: TGTGCCAGCAGCCAAGGACAGGGGGCAGGGCAGCCCCAGCATTTT.

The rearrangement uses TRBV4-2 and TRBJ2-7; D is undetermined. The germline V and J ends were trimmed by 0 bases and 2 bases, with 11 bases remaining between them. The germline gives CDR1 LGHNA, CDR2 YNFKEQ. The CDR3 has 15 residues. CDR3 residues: CASSQDLIAPYEQYF. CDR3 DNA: TGTGCCAGCAGCCAAGACTTGATAGCTCCCTACGAGCAGTACTTC.

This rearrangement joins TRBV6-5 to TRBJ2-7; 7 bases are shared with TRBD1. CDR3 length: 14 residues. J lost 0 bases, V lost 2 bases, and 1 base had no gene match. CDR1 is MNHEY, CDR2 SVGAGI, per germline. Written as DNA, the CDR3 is TGTGCCAGCAGTTACGGGGACAGCTCCTACGAGCAGTACTTC. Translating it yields CASSYGDSSYEQYF.

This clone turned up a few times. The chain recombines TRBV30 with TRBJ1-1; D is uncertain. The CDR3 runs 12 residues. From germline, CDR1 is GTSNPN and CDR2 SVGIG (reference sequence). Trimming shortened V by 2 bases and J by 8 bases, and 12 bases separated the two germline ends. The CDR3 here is CAWSPRGGEAFF. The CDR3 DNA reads TGTGCCTGGAGTCCCCGAGGAGGGGAAGCTTTCTTT.

The CDR3 coding sequence is TGTGCCAGCAGCTCCCAACAGGACATAATAGGGTCACCCCTCCACTTT. Translation: CASSSQQDIIGSPLHF. The chain employs TRBV13 and TRBJ1-6, with D possibly being TRBD1 (5 bases). Germline CDR1 PRHDT, CDR2 FYEKMQ (reference sequence). The CDR3 sequence is 16 residues long. V was clipped by 4 bases and J by 10 bases, with 20 bases between them.

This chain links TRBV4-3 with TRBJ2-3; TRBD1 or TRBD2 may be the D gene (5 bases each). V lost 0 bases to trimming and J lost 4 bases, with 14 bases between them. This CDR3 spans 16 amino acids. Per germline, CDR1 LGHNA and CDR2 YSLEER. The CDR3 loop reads CASSQDLGESSDTQYF. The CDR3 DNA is TGCGCCAGCAGCCAAGATCTGGGGGAATCGTCAGATACGCAGTATTTT.

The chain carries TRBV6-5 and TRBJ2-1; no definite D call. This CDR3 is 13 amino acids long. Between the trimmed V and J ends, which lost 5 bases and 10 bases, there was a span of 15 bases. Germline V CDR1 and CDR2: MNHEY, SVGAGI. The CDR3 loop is CASSVGGLWEQFF. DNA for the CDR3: TGTGCCAGCAGTGTCGGTGGGCTCTGGGAGCAGTTCTTC.

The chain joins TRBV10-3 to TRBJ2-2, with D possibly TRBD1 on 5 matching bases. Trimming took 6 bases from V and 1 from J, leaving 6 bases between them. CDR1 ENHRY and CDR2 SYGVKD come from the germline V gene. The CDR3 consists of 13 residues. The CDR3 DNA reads TGTGCCATCAGACAGGAGAACACCGGGGAGCTGTTTTTT. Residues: CAIRQENTGELFF.

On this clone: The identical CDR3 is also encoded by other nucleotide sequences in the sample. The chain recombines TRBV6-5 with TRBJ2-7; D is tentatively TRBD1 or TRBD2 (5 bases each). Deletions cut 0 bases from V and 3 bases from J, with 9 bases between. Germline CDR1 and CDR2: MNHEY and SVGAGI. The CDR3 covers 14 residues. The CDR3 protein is CASSYSGESYEQYF. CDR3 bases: TGTGCCAGCAGTTACTCGGGGGAGAGCTACGAGCAGTACTTC.

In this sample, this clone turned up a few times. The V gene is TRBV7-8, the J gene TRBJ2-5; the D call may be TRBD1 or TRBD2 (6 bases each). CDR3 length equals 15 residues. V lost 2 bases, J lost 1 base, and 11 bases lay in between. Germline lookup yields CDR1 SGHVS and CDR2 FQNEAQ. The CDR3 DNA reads TGTGCCAGCAGCTTAATCGGGGGCAGCCAAGAGACCCAGTACTTC. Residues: CASSLIGGSQETQYF.

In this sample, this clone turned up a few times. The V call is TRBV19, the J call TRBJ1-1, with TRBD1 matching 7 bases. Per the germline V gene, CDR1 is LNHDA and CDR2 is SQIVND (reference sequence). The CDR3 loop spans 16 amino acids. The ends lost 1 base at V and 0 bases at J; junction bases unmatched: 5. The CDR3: CASSIGHRGMNTEAFF. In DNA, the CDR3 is TGTGCCAGTAGTATAGGCCACAGGGGCATGAACACTGAAGCTTTCTTT.

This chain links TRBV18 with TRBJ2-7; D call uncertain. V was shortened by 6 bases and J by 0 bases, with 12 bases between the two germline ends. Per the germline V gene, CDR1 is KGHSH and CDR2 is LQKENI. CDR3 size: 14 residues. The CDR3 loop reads CASSPERSSYEQYF. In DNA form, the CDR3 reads TGTGCCAGCTCGCCGGAACGTTCCTCCTACGAGCAGTACTTC. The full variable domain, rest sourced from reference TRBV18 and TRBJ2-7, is NAGVMQNPRHLVRRRGQEARLRCSPMKGHSHVYWYRQLPEEGLKFMVYLQKENIIDESGMPKERFSAEFPKEGPSILRIQQVVRGDSAAYFCASSPERSSYEQYFGPGTRLTVT.

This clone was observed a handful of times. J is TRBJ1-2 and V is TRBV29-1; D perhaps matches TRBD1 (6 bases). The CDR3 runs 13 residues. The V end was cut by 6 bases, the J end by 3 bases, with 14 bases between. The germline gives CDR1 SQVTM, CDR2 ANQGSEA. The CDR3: CSVTGLGDYGYTF. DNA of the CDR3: TGCAGCGTCACAGGGCTAGGTGACTATGGCTACACCTTC.

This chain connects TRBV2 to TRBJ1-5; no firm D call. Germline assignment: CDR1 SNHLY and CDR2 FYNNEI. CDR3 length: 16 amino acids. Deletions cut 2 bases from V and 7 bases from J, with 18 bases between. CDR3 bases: TGTGCCAGCAGTGAATTAGCAGGCAGGACTTCGCAGCCCCAGCATTTT. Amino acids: CASSELAGRTSQPQHF.

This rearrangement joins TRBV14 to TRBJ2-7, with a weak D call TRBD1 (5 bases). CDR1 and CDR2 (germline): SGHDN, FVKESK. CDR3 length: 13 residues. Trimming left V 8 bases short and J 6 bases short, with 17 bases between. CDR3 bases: TGTGCCAGCGCAGGGCCAGACCTACGCGAGCAGTACTTC. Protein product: CASAGPDLREQYF.

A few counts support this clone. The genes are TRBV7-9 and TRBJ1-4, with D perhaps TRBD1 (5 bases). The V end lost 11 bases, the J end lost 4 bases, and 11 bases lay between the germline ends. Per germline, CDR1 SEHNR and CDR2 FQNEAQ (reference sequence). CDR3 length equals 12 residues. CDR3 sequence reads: CASGTGNEKLFF. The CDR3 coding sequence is TGTGCCTCCGGGACGGGTAATGAAAAACTGTTTTTT.

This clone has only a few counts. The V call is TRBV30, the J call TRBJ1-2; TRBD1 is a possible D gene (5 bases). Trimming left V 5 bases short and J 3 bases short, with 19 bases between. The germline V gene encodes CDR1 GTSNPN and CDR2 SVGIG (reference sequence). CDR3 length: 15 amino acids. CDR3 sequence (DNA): TGTGCCTGGGACAGTGGATATATTGCTCACTATGGCTACACCTTC. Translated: CAWDSGYIAHYGYTF.